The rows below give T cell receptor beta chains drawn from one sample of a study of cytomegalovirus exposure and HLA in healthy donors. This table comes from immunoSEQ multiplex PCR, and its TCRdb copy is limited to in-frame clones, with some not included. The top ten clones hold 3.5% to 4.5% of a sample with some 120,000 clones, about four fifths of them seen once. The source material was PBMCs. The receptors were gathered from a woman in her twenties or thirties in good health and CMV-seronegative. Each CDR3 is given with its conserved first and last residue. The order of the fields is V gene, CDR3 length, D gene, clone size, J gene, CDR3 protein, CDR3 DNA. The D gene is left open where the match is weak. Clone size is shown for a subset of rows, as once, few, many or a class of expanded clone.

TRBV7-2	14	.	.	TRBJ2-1	CASSPPPGSPEQFF	TGTGCCAGCAGCCCTCCCCCGGGGTCCCCAGAGCAGTTCTTC
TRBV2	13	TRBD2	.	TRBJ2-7	CASSEASGYEQYF	TGTGCCAGCAGTGAGGCTAGCGGATACGAGCAGTACTTC
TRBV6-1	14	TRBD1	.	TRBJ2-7	CASQKGAPAYEQYF	TGTGCCAGTCAGAAGGGGGCACCCGCCTACGAGCAGTACTTC
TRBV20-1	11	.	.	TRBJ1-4	CSARPDEKLFF	TGCAGTGCTAGGCCGGATGAAAAACTGTTTTTT
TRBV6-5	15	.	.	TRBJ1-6	CASRADGRQNSPLHF	TGTGCCAGCAGGGCGGACGGGCGACAGAATTCACCCCTCCACTTT
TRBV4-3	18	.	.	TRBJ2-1	CASSQDGHSGSSYNEQFF	TGCGCCAGCAGCCAAGATGGGCACTCGGGGAGCTCCTACAATGAGCAGTTCTTC
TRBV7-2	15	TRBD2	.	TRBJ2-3	CASSLRGGSGDTQYF	TGTGCCAGCAGCTTACGGGGCGGGAGCGGAGATACGCAGTATTTT
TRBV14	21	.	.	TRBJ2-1	CASSQDRRNRGTLGPYNEQFF	TGTGCCAGCAGCCAAGATCGGAGAAATCGGGGGACCCTGGGGCCCTACAATGAGCAGTTCTTC
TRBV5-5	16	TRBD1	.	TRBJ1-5	CASSLMDRLGDQPQHF	TGTGCCAGCAGCCTAATGGACAGGTTGGGGGATCAGCCCCAGCATTTT
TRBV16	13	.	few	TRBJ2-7	CASSHGTTGEQYF	TGTGCCAGCAGCCACGGGACAACTGGCGAGCAGTACTTC
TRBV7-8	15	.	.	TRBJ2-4	CASSFAGSHSSIQYF	TGTGCCAGCAGCTTCGCCGGGTCACACTCGAGCATTCAGTACTTC
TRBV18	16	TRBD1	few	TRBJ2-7	CASSPELRDRRYEQYF	TGTGCCAGCTCACCCGAACTCCGGGACAGGAGATACGAGCAGTACTTC
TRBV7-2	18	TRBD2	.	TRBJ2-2	CASSLRRVAGGPTGELFF	TGTGCCAGCAGCTTACGTAGGGTAGCGGGAGGGCCTACCGGGGAGCTGTTTTTT
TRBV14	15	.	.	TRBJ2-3	CASSQELQGTDTQYF	TGTGCCAGCAGCCAAGAACTACAGGGCACAGATACGCAGTATTTT
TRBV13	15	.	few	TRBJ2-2	CASNKRMAGTGELFF	TGTGCCAGCAACAAAAGGATGGCGGGGACCGGGGAGCTGTTTTTT
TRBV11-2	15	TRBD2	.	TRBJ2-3	CASSSRLARTDTQYF	TGTGCCAGCAGCTCGAGACTAGCGCGGACAGATACGCAGTATTTT
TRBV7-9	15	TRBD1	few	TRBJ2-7	CASSLVTGGAYEQYF	TGTGCCAGCAGCTTAGTTACAGGGGGCGCCTACGAGCAGTACTTC
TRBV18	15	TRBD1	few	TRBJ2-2	CASSLQGANTGELFF	TGTGCCAGCTCGTTACAGGGGGCGAACACCGGGGAGCTGTTTTTT
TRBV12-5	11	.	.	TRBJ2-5	CASGSGETQYF	TGTGCTAGTGGTTCGGGGGAGACCCAGTACTTC
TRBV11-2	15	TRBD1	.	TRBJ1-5	CASSLGQGANQPQHF	TGTGCCAGCAGCTTAGGACAGGGAGCAAATCAGCCCCAGCATTTT
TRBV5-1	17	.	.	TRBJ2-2	CASSSRQGGTVTGELFF	TGCGCCAGCAGCTCGCGGCAGGGGGGAACAGTAACCGGGGAGCTGTTTTTT
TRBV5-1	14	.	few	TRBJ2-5	CASSSGRGQETQYF	TGCGCCAGCAGCTCTGGAAGAGGGCAAGAGACCCAGTACTTC
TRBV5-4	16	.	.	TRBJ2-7	CASSLAMGSATYEQYF	TGTGCCAGCAGCTTGGCGATGGGTAGCGCTACCTACGAGCAGTACTTC
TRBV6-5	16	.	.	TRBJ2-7	CASSYSGTPSSYEQYF	TGTGCCAGCAGTTACTCAGGGACACCTAGCTCCTACGAGCAGTACTTC
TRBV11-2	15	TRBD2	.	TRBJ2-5	CASSGDGTSGRASYF	TGTGCCAGCAGCGGAGACGGGACTAGCGGGAGGGCGTCCTACTTC
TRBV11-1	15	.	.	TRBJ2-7	CASSLIAGKTYEQYF	TGTGCCAGCAGCTTAATTGCGGGGAAAACCTACGAGCAGTACTTC
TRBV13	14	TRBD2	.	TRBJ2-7	CASSFSGSLYEQYF	TGTGCCAGCAGCTTTAGCGGGAGCCTCTACGAGCAGTACTTC
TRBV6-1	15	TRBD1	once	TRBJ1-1	CASSQGVGEGTEAFF	TGTGCCAGCAGCCAGGGGGTAGGCGAGGGGACTGAAGCTTTCTTT
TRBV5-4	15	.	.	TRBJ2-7	CASSLVTGTSYEQYF	TGTGCCAGCAGCTTGGTGACAGGAACCTCCTACGAGCAGTACTTC
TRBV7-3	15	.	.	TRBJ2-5	CASSLNSGVEETQYF	TGTGCCAGCAGCTTAAATTCGGGAGTGGAGGAGACCCAGTACTTC
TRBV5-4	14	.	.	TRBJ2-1	CASAPGAEHNEQFF	TGTGCCAGCGCCCCGGGAGCCGAACACAATGAGCAGTTCTTC
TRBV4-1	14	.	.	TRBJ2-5	CASSQESIEETQYF	TGCGCCAGCAGCCAAGAATCTATTGAAGAGACCCAGTACTTC
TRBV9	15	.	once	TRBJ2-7	CASSVGPGSSYEQYF	TGTGCCAGCAGCGTAGGCCCCGGGAGCTCCTACGAGCAGTACTTC
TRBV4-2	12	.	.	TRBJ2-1	CASSHPGGEQFF	TGTGCCAGCAGCCACCCTGGCGGTGAGCAGTTCTTC
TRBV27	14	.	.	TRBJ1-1	CASRWEDGNTEAFF	TGTGCCAGCAGGTGGGAGGACGGGAACACTGAAGCTTTCTTT
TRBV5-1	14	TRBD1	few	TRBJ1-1	CASSSTGVNTEAFF	TGCGCCAGCAGTTCGACAGGGGTTAACACTGAAGCTTTCTTT
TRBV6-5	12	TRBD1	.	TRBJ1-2	CASLGGAGGYTF	TGTGCCAGCTTAGGGGGCGCGGGGGGCTACACCTTC
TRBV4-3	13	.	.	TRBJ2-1	CASSQDHVGEQFF	TGCGCCAGCAGCCAAGATCACGTCGGTGAGCAGTTCTTC
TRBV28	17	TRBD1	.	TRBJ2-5	CASSLRGQGTRQETQYF	TGTGCCAGCAGTTTACGCGGACAGGGGACCCGCCAAGAGACCCAGTACTTC
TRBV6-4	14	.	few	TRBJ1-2	CASAPTGVAYGYTF	TGTGCCAGCGCCCCGACCGGGGTCGCCTATGGCTACACCTTC
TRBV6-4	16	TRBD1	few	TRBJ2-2	CASSDSGRGSTGELFF	TGTGCCAGCAGTGACTCCGGCAGGGGGTCCACCGGGGAGCTGTTTTTT
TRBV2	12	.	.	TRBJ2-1	CASRATRDEQFF	TGTGCCAGCAGAGCTACTAGGGATGAGCAGTTCTTC
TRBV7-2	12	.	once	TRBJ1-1	CASSLNLGEAFF	TGTGCCAGCAGCTTAAACCTCGGTGAAGCTTTCTTT
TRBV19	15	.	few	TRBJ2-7	CASSIGNFVRGEQYF	TGTGCCAGTAGTATAGGGAATTTCGTGAGAGGCGAGCAGTACTTC
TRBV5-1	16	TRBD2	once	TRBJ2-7	CASSLLAGDFPYEQYF	TGCGCCAGCAGCTTACTAGCGGGAGATTTCCCCTACGAGCAGTACTTC
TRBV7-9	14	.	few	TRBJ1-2	CASSLESSAESYTF	TGTGCCAGCAGCTTAGAATCCTCCGCCGAGAGCTACACCTTC
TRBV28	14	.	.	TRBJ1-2	CASSFSGGESGYTF	TGTGCCAGCAGTTTCTCGGGGGGCGAGAGTGGCTACACCTTC
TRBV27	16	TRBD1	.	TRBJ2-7	CASSSMPGQSNYEQYF	TGTGCCAGCAGTTCAATGCCGGGACAGAGTAACTACGAGCAGTACTTC
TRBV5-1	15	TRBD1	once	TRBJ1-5	CASSLTGGGNQPQHF	TGCGCCAGCAGCTTAACAGGGGGAGGGAATCAGCCCCAGCATTTT
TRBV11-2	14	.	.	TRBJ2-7	CASSPWDTSYEQYF	TGTGCCAGCAGCCCGTGGGACACATCCTACGAGCAGTACTTC
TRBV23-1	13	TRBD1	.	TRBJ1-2	CASSQGTGDGYTF	TGCGCCAGCAGTCAAGGGACAGGGGACGGCTACACCTTC
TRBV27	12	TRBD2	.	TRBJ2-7	CASSGLGGKQYF	TGTGCCAGCTCAGGACTGGGGGGGAAGCAGTACTTC
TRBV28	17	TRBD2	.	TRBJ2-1	CASSLSLAGISYNEQFF	TGTGCCAGCAGTTTGAGTCTAGCGGGAATCTCCTACAATGAGCAGTTCTTC
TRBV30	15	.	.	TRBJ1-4	CAWSVRRTTNEKLFF	TGTGCCTGGAGTGTACGCAGGACAACTAATGAAAAACTGTTTTTT
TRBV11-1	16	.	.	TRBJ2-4	CASSLDLAVAKNIQYF	TGTGCCAGCAGCTTAGATTTGGCGGTAGCCAAAAACATTCAGTACTTC
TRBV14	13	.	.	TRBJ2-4	CASSLTGLWIQYF	TGTGCCAGCAGTCTTACAGGGTTATGGATTCAGTACTTC
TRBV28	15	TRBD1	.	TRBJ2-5	CASRRDRGYQETQYF	TGTGCCAGCAGGCGGGACAGGGGGTACCAAGAGACCCAGTACTTC
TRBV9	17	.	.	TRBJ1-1	CASSVGPQGLMNTEAFF	TGTGCCAGCAGCGTAGGTCCCCAGGGCCTAATGAACACTGAAGCTTTCTTT
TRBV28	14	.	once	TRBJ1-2	CASSPDREGYGYTF	TGTGCCAGCAGTCCAGACCGGGAGGGGTATGGCTACACCTTC